What follows are 14 T cell receptor beta chains derived from one specimen sequenced in a study of blood T cells in healthy people across ages. A second PCR, run for roughly 7 to 11 cycles, used a sample-barcoded 5' primer plus a J-beta primer mix. In TCRdb, the 5' RACE reads were re-called with MiXCR into one record per CDR3 protein. This sample has about 1.4 million distinct CDR3 sequences, with around 59% found just once. Sequenced sample: blood. These receptors originate from a man between 18 and 35 years old in good health.

The J gene is TRBJ1-5, the V gene TRBV20-1; 8 nucleotides match TRBD1. The germline V gene has CDR1 DFQATT and CDR2 SNEGSKA (reference sequence). Trimming removed 6 bases from V and 2 bases from J; junction bases left unmatched: 9. The CDR3 spans 15 residues. CDR3: CSATRGQGGNQPQHF. The CDR3 region has the DNA TGCAGTGCAACACGAGGACAGGGAGGCAATCAGCCCCAGCATTTT.

This clonotype was counted between two and nine times. V gene TRBV20-1 combines with J gene TRBJ2-1; no clear D gene. Germline V CDR1 and CDR2: DFQATT, SNEGSKA (reference sequence). The CDR3 covers 14 residues. The V gene lost 6 bases and the J gene lost 5 bases, with 17 bases spanning the gap. CDR3 sequence reads: CSAKFPLGNNEQFF. The CDR3 coding sequence is TGCAGTGCAAAGTTCCCCTTGGGTAACAATGAGCAGTTCTTC.

This clonotype was recorded a few times. This chain joins TRBV4-3 and TRBJ2-1; D gene ambiguous. The germline CDR1 and CDR2 sequences are LGHNA and YSLEER. This CDR3 spans 12 amino acids. Deletions cut 2 bases from V and 5 bases from J, with 4 bases between. The DNA for the CDR3 is TGCGCCAGCAGCCAAAGCCACAATGAGCAGTTCTTC. Translating it yields CASSQSHNEQFF.

The CDR3 sequence: CSVVGGTSDEQYF. CDR3 bases: TGCAGCGTTGTAGGTGGAACTAGTGACGAGCAGTACTTC. The V and J genes are TRBV29-1 and TRBJ2-7; D possibly corresponds to TRBD2 (5 bases). The CDR3 totals 13 residues. Germline assignment: CDR1 SQVTM and CDR2 ANQGSEA. Trimming pared 4 bases from V and 5 bases from J, leaving 15 bases between.

J is TRBJ1-6 and V is TRBV12-3 or TRBV12-4; tentatively, D is TRBD1 (6 bases). The V and J ends lost 6 bases and 5 bases respectively, with 17 bases between them. The CDR3 has 16 residues. DNA for the CDR3: TGTGCCAGCAGCCAAGCTGAGGACAGAGATAATTCACCCCTCCACTTT. Amino acid sequence: CASSQAEDRDNSPLHF.

This rearrangement joins TRBV4-1 to TRBJ2-1, with 8 bases aligning to TRBD2. In germline, CDR1 is MGHRA, CDR2 YSYEKL. V was pared by 2 bases and J by 6 bases, with 12 bases of the junction left unmatched. The CDR3 consists of 17 residues. In nucleotides, the CDR3 is TGCGCCAGCAGCCAAATCCCTTCGGGACTAGTCGGCAATGAGCAGTTCTTC. Encoded protein: CASSQIPSGLVGNEQFF.

The chain employs TRBV27 and TRBJ1-1, with D uncertain. V was pared by 6 bases and J by 0 bases, with 14 bases between. This CDR3 has 15 residues. Looked up from germline, CDR1 is MNHEY and CDR2 is SMNVEV (reference sequence). The DNA for the CDR3 is TGTGCCAGCAGCCCCGGCAGGACGGTGAACACTGAAGCTTTCTTT. Its protein product is CASSPGRTVNTEAFF.

The rearrangement links TRBV11-2 to TRBJ2-1; 7 bases align to TRBD2. Germline V gene sequence: CDR1 SGHAT, CDR2 FQNNGV. The CDR3 runs 14 residues. The V and J ends lost 1 base and 15 bases, in that order; junction bases with no gene match: 12. The DNA for the CDR3 is TGTGCCAGCAGCTTAGGAAGAGGGAGGGGCGTGACGTTCTTC. Amino acid sequence: CASSLGRGRGVTFF.

The chain carries TRBV4-1 and TRBJ2-7; TRBD1 aligns across 7 bases. There are 15 residues in the CDR3. Looked up from germline, CDR1 is MGHRA and CDR2 is YSYEKL. J was trimmed by 2 bases and V by 4 bases; bases with no gene match: 8. The CDR3 sequence: CASSPLQGSAYEQYF. DNA for the CDR3: TGCGCCAGCAGCCCTTTACAGGGGTCGGCCTACGAGCAGTACTTC.

The chain is built from TRBV12-3 or TRBV12-4 and TRBJ2-1; TRBD2 aligns across 8 bases. The V segment lost 0 bases and the J segment 10 bases; nucleotides outside the gene matches: 8. The CDR3 extends over 15 amino acids. In nucleotides, the CDR3 is TGTGCCAGCAGTTTAGCGGCGGGAGGATTGTACGAGCAGTTCTTC. It specifies CASSLAAGGLYEQFF.

The chain is built from TRBV7-2 and TRBJ2-3; TRBD2 aligns across 11 bases. The ends lost 6 bases at V and 0 bases at J; junction bases unmatched: 8. Looked up from germline, CDR1 is SGHTA and CDR2 is FQGNSA. CDR3 size: 17 residues. The CDR3 spells CASSNRLAGPSTDTQYF. The DNA for the CDR3 is TGTGCCAGCAGTAACCGACTAGCGGGGCCAAGCACAGATACGCAGTATTTT.

This sequence joins TRBV10-3 and TRBJ1-6; the D is unclear. CDR1 and CDR2 (germline): ENHRY, SYGVKD. The CDR3 sequence is 13 residues long. V was trimmed by 3 bases and J by 9 bases, leaving 9 bases between them. CDR3 nucleotide sequence: TGTGCCATCAGTGAAGGGTTAAGTTCACCCCTCCACTTT. This gives the protein CAISEGLSSPLHF.

This chain joins TRBV12-3 or TRBV12-4 and TRBJ2-3, with D uncertain. The V end lost 5 bases, the J end lost 3 bases, and 9 bases lay between the germline ends. The length of the CDR3 is 13 residues. The CDR3 sequence: CASSSYVTDTQYF. Written as DNA, the CDR3 is TGTGCCAGCAGTAGCTACGTAACAGATACGCAGTATTTT.

The rearrangement uses TRBV6-5 and TRBJ1-4; 7 bases align to TRBD1. The V gene end was trimmed by 0 bases and the J gene end by 7 bases; junction bases not matched to a gene: 5. The CDR3 length is 15 residues. Germline CDR1 MNHEY, CDR2 SVGAGI. CDR3 bases: TGTGCCAGCAGTTACTCGGCAGGGGGGGGTGAAAAACTGTTTTTT. Translated, it gives CASSYSAGGGEKLFF.